This T cell receptor beta chain was sequenced in a study of blood T cell repertoires in COVID-19. The overall study: From the United States, Italy and Spain came samples of acute and convalescent COVID-19.

As handled by the study authors: From reference gene primer amplification, estimates of nucleated cell counts were derived. Method: immunoSEQ multiplex PCR; TCRdb's copy keeps in-frame clones and lacks some. Clone size and V and J calls were adopted from that table, with D and trimming inferred from the DNA. The sample has 200,000 to 300,000 clones, about 87% seen once; the top ten hold roughly 2.3%. Which cohort a participant joined came from the clinical history participants gave. Sequencing input: PBMCs or T cells enriched from blood (not recorded which). This receptor was obtained from a woman in her thirties or forties with acute COVID-19.

CDR3 nucleotides: TGCGCCAGCAGCCAAGATAGGGGGCTAGCTAACTATGGCTACACCTTC. Protein: CASSQDRGLANYGYTF. The V gene is TRBV4-3, the J gene TRBJ1-2; TRBD1 matches 7 bases. Germline CDR1 and CDR2: LGHNA and YSLEER. There are 16 residues in the CDR3. Trimming cost V 0 bases and J 0 bases; bases outside gene matches: 4.